The rows below give T cell receptor beta chains drawn from one sample of a study of blood T cell repertoires in COVID-19. Some clones are missing from TCRdb's copy, which holds only in-frame ones; the method was immunoSEQ multiplex PCR. This table has tens of thousands of clones, roughly nine tenths appearing once. Sequencing was done on a sample of peripheral blood. These receptors were taken from a human donor with active COVID-19. The donor label of this sample is uncertain. The CDR3 runs from the conserved cysteine through the conserved F or W. D genes are given only for firm matches. Some rows mark clone size as missing; the rest say once, few, many or name a class of expanded clone.

J	D	length	V	size	CDR3	DNA
TRBJ2-3	TRBD2	17	TRBV5-4	-	CAIKAFPGSGGYDTQYF	TGTGCCATCAAAGCGTTTCCGGGCAGCGGGGGGTACGATACGCAGTATTTT
TRBJ1-1	-	15	TRBV27	-	CASSLSVRQNTEAFF	TGTGCCAGCAGTTTAAGCGTAAGGCAGAACACTGAAGCTTTCTTT
TRBJ2-5	-	14	TRBV24-1	-	CATSDLQLGGTQYF	TGTGCCACCAGTGACCTGCAGTTAGGAGGGACCCAGTACTTC
TRBJ1-4	-	16	TRBV18	-	CASSPQGGRDNEKLFF	TGTGCCAGCTCACCACAAGGCGGCCGGGATAATGAAAAACTGTTTTTT
TRBJ1-1	TRBD1	15	TRBV5-1	-	CARKGTGEQNTEAFF	TGCGCCCGCAAGGGGACAGGGGAGCAGAACACTGAAGCTTTCTTT
TRBJ1-2	-	15	TRBV3-1/TRBV3-2	-	CASSQQMGGFDGYTF	TGTGCCAGCAGCCAACAAATGGGAGGGTTTGATGGCTACACCTTC
TRBJ2-2	TRBD1	15	TRBV5-4	once	CASGFPTGDTGELFF	TGTGCCAGCGGTTTCCCGACAGGGGACACCGGGGAGCTGTTTTTT
TRBJ1-3	-	13	TRBV12-3/TRBV12-4	-	CASSLSSGNTIYF	TGTGCCAGCTCGCTAAGCTCTGGAAACACCATATATTTT
TRBJ2-7	-	17	TRBV9	-	CAIKSARGGGASYEQYF	TGTGCCATAAAAAGCGCCCGGGGCGGGGGCGCCTCCTACGAGCAGTACTTC
TRBJ2-7	-	11	TRBV6-5	-	CASGSTYEQYF	TGTGCCAGCGGCAGTACATACGAGCAGTACTTC
TRBJ1-2	-	10	TRBV7-9	-	CASAGSGYTF	TGTGCCAGCGCGGGGTCCGGCTACACCTTC
TRBJ2-5	TRBD2	17	TRBV7-2	once	CASSLEISGGAGETQYF	TGTGCCAGCAGCTTAGAGATTAGCGGGGGGGCCGGGGAGACCCAGTACTTC
TRBJ2-1	-	15	TRBV5-5	-	CASRGGDGQYNEQFF	TGTGCCAGCAGAGGGGGGGATGGACAGTACAATGAGCAGTTCTTC
TRBJ1-3	TRBD1	17	TRBV9	-	CASSAAGTGISGNTIYF	TGTGCCAGCAGCGCAGCCGGGACAGGAATCTCTGGAAACACCATATATTTT
TRBJ2-5	TRBD2	15	TRBV9	-	CASSVTSGGAGTQYF	TGTGCCAGCAGCGTAACTAGCGGGGGGGCCGGGACCCAGTACTTC
TRBJ1-4	-	14	TRBV18	-	CASSPQSFNEKLFF	TGTGCCAGCTCACCACAGAGCTTTAATGAAAAACTGTTTTTT
TRBJ2-1	TRBD2	13	TRBV12-3/TRBV12-4	-	CASSTSGNNEQFF	TGTGCCAGCAGTACTAGCGGAAACAATGAGCAGTTCTTC
TRBJ1-1	-	15	TRBV25-1	-	CASSDEGGGWGEAFF	TGTGCCAGCAGTGATGAGGGAGGAGGTTGGGGTGAAGCTTTCTTT
TRBJ2-1	TRBD1	14	TRBV7-6	-	CASSLGQGADEQFF	TGTGCCAGCAGCTTGGGACAGGGGGCGGATGAGCAGTTCTTC
TRBJ2-7	-	12	TRBV7-8	-	CASSPNNYEQYF	TGTGCCAGCAGCCCCAACAACTACGAGCAGTACTTC
TRBJ2-1	TRBD1	15	TRBV18	-	CASSPDRVSYNEQFF	TGTGCCAGCTCACCAGACAGGGTCTCCTACAATGAGCAGTTCTTC
TRBJ2-2	-	14	TRBV5-1	-	CASSLTARDGELFF	TGCGCCAGCAGCTTGACGGCGCGGGACGGGGAGCTGTTTTTT
TRBJ2-5	-	15	TRBV19	-	CASSVGGTDQETQYF	TGTGCCAGTAGTGTTGGAGGGACAGACCAAGAGACCCAGTACTTC
TRBJ1-3	TRBD1	17	TRBV19	-	CASSIKETGISGNTIYF	TGTGCCAGTAGTATAAAAGAGACAGGGATCTCTGGAAACACCATATATTTT
TRBJ2-1	TRBD2	16	TRBV6-6	-	CASSPRAGGGYNEQFF	TGTGCCAGCAGCCCTAGGGCGGGGGGAGGCTACAATGAGCAGTTCTTC
TRBJ1-5	-	14	TRBV4-2	-	CASSQDRGNQPQHF	TGTGCCAGCAGCCAAGACAGAGGGAATCAGCCCCAGCATTTT
TRBJ1-2	TRBD1	17	TRBV5-5	-	CASSLGSGQGYFYGYTF	TGTGCCAGCAGCTTAGGCTCGGGACAGGGATATTTCTATGGCTACACCTTC
TRBJ2-1	-	17	TRBV9	-	CASSVPSGGSSYNEQFF	TGTGCCAGCAGCGTACCGTCAGGGGGGAGCTCCTACAATGAGCAGTTCTTC
TRBJ1-2	TRBD1	15	TRBV7-9	-	CASSSRDRKDYGYTF	TGTGCCAGCAGCTCCCGGGACAGAAAGGACTATGGCTACACCTTC
TRBJ2-2	TRBD2	17	TRBV7-8	-	CASFPGFERGVAGELFF	TGTGCCAGCTTTCCGGGTTTCGAGCGGGGGGTGGCCGGGGAGCTGTTTTTT
TRBJ1-6	-	15	TRBV18	-	CASSPLGLRNSPLHF	TGTGCCAGCTCACCACTGGGTTTGAGGAATTCACCCCTCCACTTT
TRBJ1-3	TRBD1	16	TRBV15	-	CATSREQGAYGNTIYF	TGTGCCACCAGCAGAGAACAGGGGGCTTATGGAAACACCATATATTTT
TRBJ2-7	TRBD2	21	TRBV27	-	CASSFRTAGGVPGPYYYEQYF	TGTGCCAGCAGTTTTAGAACGGCGGGGGGGGTCCCGGGCCCCTACTACTACGAGCAGTACTTC
TRBJ1-2	TRBD1	18	TRBV4-1	-	CASSQIVPGQGSNYGYTF	TGCGCCAGCAGCCAAATTGTCCCGGGACAGGGGTCTAACTATGGCTACACCTTC
TRBJ1-5	TRBD1	15	TRBV5-1	few	CASRTRTGVIQPQHF	TGCGCCAGCAGAACCCGGACAGGGGTCATTCAGCCCCAGCATTTT
TRBJ1-6	TRBD1	16	TRBV19	-	CASSISGGHYNSPLHF	TGTGCCAGTAGTATATCAGGGGGCCACTATAATTCACCCCTCCACTTT
TRBJ2-7	TRBD2	17	TRBV29-1	-	CSVEGGLAGPNSYEQYF	TGCAGCGTTGAGGGGGGACTAGCGGGGCCAAACTCCTACGAGCAGTACTTC
TRBJ2-7	TRBD2	15	TRBV5-1	-	CASSLATSGGYEQYF	TGCGCCAGCAGCTTGGCGACTAGCGGGGGCTACGAGCAGTACTTC